The sequence of this T cell receptor (beta chain) was determined in a study of cytomegalovirus exposure and HLA in healthy donors. About the study: Genotyping showed roughly 86% of roughly 400 donors falling in the Caucasian-associated ancestry cluster.

A word on this clone: Antigen: not known.

Broader study findings: When the data were analyzed later, several of the most significant clusters appeared to be linked to common viral pathogens. For presence/absence analyses, sequencing depth was assumed to be roughly uniform across donors.

Primers for the PCR totalled 60 Vbeta and 13 Jbeta. Only in-frame clones appear in the TCRdb table, and some are missing; sequencing was by immunoSEQ multiplex PCR. The data contain under 200,000 clones, 65% to 90% of them seen just once; the ten biggest clones take up less than 0.35%. Healthy bone marrow donors made up the cohort. The length of the CDR3 is 17 residues. CDR1 is LNHDA, CDR2 SQIVND, per germline (reference sequence). The V and J ends lost 5 bases and 2 bases respectively, with 22 bases between them. Sequenced sample: PBMCs. The TCR sequence derives from a woman aged 25 to 45 in good health and CMV-seronegative. The rearrangement links TRBV19 to TRBJ2-7, with D perhaps TRBD2 (5 bases). In nucleotides, the CDR3 is TGTGCCAGTAGTGGTGACTACCGTATCCAAAACACCTACGAGCAGTACTTC. Protein product: CASSGDYRIQNTYEQYF. Combining the CDR3 with reference TRBV19 and TRBJ2-7 gives the whole variable domain DGGITQSPKYLFRKEGQNVTLSCEQNLNHDAMYWYRQDPGQGLRLIYYSQIVNDFQKGDIAEGYSVSREKKESFPLTVTSAQKNPTAFYLCASSGDYRIQNTYEQYFGPGTRLTVT.